What follows is one T cell receptor (beta chain) and its context. What this receptor recognizes is not known. No qualities accompany the bases; no much larger clone lies one base away. The entry originates in a study of OX40 agonist ivuxolimab in advanced cancers. Background on the whole study: Ivuxolimab was an agonistic, fully human IgG2 monoclonal antibody directed against OX40 (CD134), a costimulatory receptor. Intravenous ivuxolimab was administered to patients every 2 weeks at six dose levels: 0.01, 0.1, 0.3, 1.5, 3 and 10 mg/kg. Of the approximately 54 dose-escalation patients, hepatocellular carcinoma was present in approximately 20, melanoma in approximately 15, renal cell carcinoma in 9 and head and neck cancer in 9. In the dose-escalation cohort, more than 80% of patients were male, and the mean age was 60 years with a range of about 20 to 79. Patients were allowed to have had prior anti-PD-1, anti-PD-L1 or anti-CTLA-4 therapy, and approximately 43% of the dose-escalation patients had previously received checkpoint inhibitors. Partial responses were achieved by three dose-escalation patients, of whom one had hepatocellular carcinoma and two had cutaneous melanoma. Peripheral TCRbeta sequencing was intended to test whether TCR sequence diversity was altered and clonal T-cell expansion was caused by ivuxolimab. The paper reports the monotherapy dose-escalation portion (N = 52 patients) of the phase I ivuxolimab trial.

The trial excluded patients who had a history of autoimmune disease or who were on systemic immunosuppression. In every dose cohort, peripheral blood was drawn for TCR sequencing at baseline, cycle 4 day 1, and cycle 7 day 1. The samples were taken from a phase I, first-in-human, multicenter, open-label dose-escalation trial of ivuxolimab. Adults with locally advanced or metastatic head and neck squamous cell, hepatocellular, melanoma or renal cell carcinoma were enrolled in the trial. Before TCR sequencing, CD4+ T cells and CD8+ T cells were sorted from peripheral blood as separate populations. Beyond this particular receptor, the publication reports: Low levels of normalized T-cell clonal expansion were also seen in some patients who did not respond. After ivuxolimab, expanded clones were on average more numerous among CD8+ T cells than among CD4+ T cells. Antigen specificity was not determined for the clonally expanded peripheral T cells. At doses of 0.1 to 3.0 mg/kg, clonal expansion of both CD4+ and CD8+ T cells in blood was seen between baseline and week 6. In the 0.1-3.0 mg/kg groups, partial responders had among the lowest normalized peripheral clonal expansion, particularly in CD8+ T cells.

For sequencing of the TCRbeta CDR3 region, genomic DNA was extracted from the sorted cells. The immunoSEQ Assay was used to sequence the TCRbeta CDR3 regions. This immuneACCESS table, as held by TCRdb, lists in-frame sequences with V and J called but not all clones. Of the missing ones, under half trace to an unresolved V gene in checked studies; the others have no known cause. Present in this sample are some 98,000 clones, more than 85% of which were seen just once. The ten largest clones represent 0.2% to 0.3% of the sample. This specimen consisted of CD4+ or CD8+ T cells sorted from blood, obtained in a trial of the OX40 agonist ivuxolimab. The origin of this receptor is an adult with an advanced solid tumor such as melanoma, head and neck, liver or kidney cancer.

The CDR3 in this case is CASSPDRQYNEQFF. The nucleotide sequence reads TGTGCCAGCAGCCCCGACCGACAGTACAATGAGCAGTTCTTC. The chain employs TRBV7-2 and TRBJ2-1, and the D gene may be TRBD1, 5 bases matching. The CDR3 numbers 14 residues from cysteine through phenylalanine. Only CDR3 DNA remains: 42 bases, in frame from the first base. Trimming costs V 5 bases and J 4 bases, and their ends lie 12 bases apart. CDR1 and CDR2 are read off the germline V gene as SGHTA and FQGNSA.